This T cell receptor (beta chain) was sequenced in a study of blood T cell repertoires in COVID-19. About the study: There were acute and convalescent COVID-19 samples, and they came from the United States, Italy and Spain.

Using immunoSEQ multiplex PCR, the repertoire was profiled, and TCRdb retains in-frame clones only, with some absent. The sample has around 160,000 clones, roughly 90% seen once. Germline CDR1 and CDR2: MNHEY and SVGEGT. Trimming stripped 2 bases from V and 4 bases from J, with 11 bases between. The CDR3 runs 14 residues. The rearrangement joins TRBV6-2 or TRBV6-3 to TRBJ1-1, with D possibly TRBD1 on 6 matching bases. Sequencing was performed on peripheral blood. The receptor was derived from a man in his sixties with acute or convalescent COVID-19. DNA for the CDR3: TGTGCCAGCAGTTACGGGACAATTATCACTGAAGCTTTCTTT. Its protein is CASSYGTIITEAFF.